The next 3 T cell receptor beta chains were all read from a single sample in a study of T cells after yellow fever vaccination. MiXCR, run by TCRdb on the 5' RACE reads, gives a single entry per CDR3 protein. The table shows hundreds of thousands of distinct CDR3 sequences, with approximately 13% occurring only once. This specimen was PBMCs, taken on the day of the yellow fever booster vaccination. The receptors originated from a man aged 25 to 45 who received the YFV17D yellow fever vaccine.

This clonotype was detected only a few times. The chain carries TRBV12-3 or TRBV12-4 and TRBJ2-1; D not resolved. V was pared by 6 bases and J by 6 bases, with 15 bases between. The CDR3 runs 14 residues. CDR3 residues: CASRLANLFNEQFF. In nucleotides, the CDR3 is TGTGCCAGCAGATTGGCAAACCTGTTCAATGAGCAGTTCTTC.

This clonotype has only a few counts. This sequence joins TRBV5-5 and TRBJ1-2; D might be TRBD1 (6 bases). The CDR3 spans 15 residues. In germline, CDR1 is SGHKS, CDR2 YYEKEE (reference sequence). Trimming took 5 bases from V and 4 from J, leaving 18 bases between them. The CDR3 sequence is CASSFEPGQLYGYTF. The CDR3, as DNA: TGTGCCAGCAGTTTTGAGCCGGGACAACTCTATGGCTACACCTTC.

On this clonotype itself: One base away lies a much larger clone, so this may be a sequencing read error. This sequence joins TRBV20-1 and TRBJ1-4; D unresolved. This CDR3 is built from 11 residues. From germline, CDR1 is DFQATT and CDR2 SNEGSKA (reference sequence). This CDR3 is CRAESREKLFF. In DNA form, the CDR3 reads TGCAGGGCTGAGAGTCGGGAAAAACTGTTTTTT.